This TCR beta chain was retrieved from a study of blood T cell repertoires in COVID-19 (TCRdb year 2020). Regarding the complete study: Samples from collaborators originated in the United States, Italy and Spain and spanned both the acute and convalescent phases of COVID-19. Where HLA class I and class II types were available, the types were taken from metadata supplied by the sample provider, not from assay-based typing. The dataset comprised deeply sampled blood TCRbeta repertoires from subjects exposed to, actively infected with, or recovered from COVID-19. A de-identified subject ID, COVID-19 status, age in years and sex were almost always included in the sample metadata. The repertoires were released in a freely available public database meant as a resource for research on the immune response to SARS-CoV-2. The material from the prospective study consisted of cDNA or gDNA derived from T cells, B-cell-depleted T cells, or PBMCs. The samples were drawn from the first 160 participants of the ongoing ImmuneRACE study and from 950 to 1,500 subjects provided by 6 global collaborators.

For this clone: Its antigen has not been determined. Qualities for individual bases were not recorded, and no much larger clone is one base off.

The germline V gene gives CDR1 as SGDLS and CDR2 as YYNGEE. V trim: 7 bases; J trim: 0 bases; unmatched bases: 8. The CDR3 runs 16 amino acids, cysteine and phenylalanine included. Left in the record is the CDR3 DNA by itself, 48 bases read in frame from the first base. The immunoSEQ Assay, a bias-controlled multiplex PCR, was used to amplify TCRbeta CDR3 regions from genomic DNA. The paper's processing steps were these. The number of nucleated cells in each sample was estimated by amplification of reference gene primers within the assay. To quantify the absolute abundance of each unique TCRbeta CDR3 rearrangement, sequence reads were collapsed and filtered. For each sample, productive Simpson clonality was calculated as the square root of Simpson's diversity index across productive rearrangements. Sourced from immuneACCESS, this table was stored by TCRdb with only in-frame sequences that have V and J called. A share of the clones is absent; for the studies checked, an unresolved V gene accounts for under half, and the remainder has no known explanation. V, J and clone size were drawn from that table, and D and trimming were deduced from the DNA. The sample records 290,000 or so clones, around 87% of which are singletons. The ten largest clonotypes hold 1.3% of the sample.

What the authors observed across the whole study: How much clinical and demographic metadata was included differed by source and by participant, and the metadata was provided uncurated.

The collaborating institutions used their own protocols to collect whole blood in K2EDTA tubes. For TCRbeta analysis, collaborator samples were shipped as frozen whole blood, as isolated PBMCs, or as DNA extracted from either sample type. This chain is built from TRBV9 and TRBJ2-2; 8 bases in the junction line up with TRBD2. The TCR was taken from a man between 70 and 80 years old with acute or convalescent COVID-19. Sequenced sample: peripheral blood. The CDR3 sequence is CASGQPGLANTGELFF. The nucleotides are TGTGCCAGCGGACAACCGGGACTAGCGAACACCGGGGAGCTGTTTTTT.